The 17 T cell receptor beta chains presented below share a single source sample, sequenced in a study of PD-1 blockade in mismatch repair-deficient tumors. Time point here: approximately 9-day in vitro stimulation with candidate neoantigen peptide 3. These receptors are not linked to any known antigen. Sequenced by immunoSEQ multiplex PCR; TCRdb stores in-frame clones only, minus some. Of around 10,000 clones in the sample, about 89% were seen once. The specimen was cells cultured in vitro, collected from a patient treated with pembrolizumab. The receptors originated from an adult with mismatch repair-deficient cancer.

The chain links TRBV5-1 to TRBJ1-1, with D tentatively TRBD1 (5 bases). The CDR3 totals 13 residues. Looked up from germline, CDR1 is SGHRS and CDR2 is YFSETQ. Trimming removed 0 bases at V and 7 bases at J, with 10 bases between. CDR3 nucleotides: TGCGCCAGCAGCTTGGGAGGGAGGGGTGAAGCTTTCTTT. Encoded protein: CASSLGGRGEAFF. Supplemented by reference TRBV5-1 and TRBJ1-1, the full variable domain reads KAGVTQTPRYLIKTRGQQVTLSCSPISGHRSVSWYQQTPGQGLQFLFEYFSETQRNKGNFPGRFSGRQFSNSRSEMNVSTLELGDSALYLCASSLGGRGEAFFGQGTRLTVV.

V gene TRBV6-1 combines with J gene TRBJ1-2; D remains unclear. The V and J ends lost 0 bases and 2 bases respectively, with 7 bases between them. This CDR3 has 14 amino acids. The germline V gene encodes CDR1 MNHNS and CDR2 SASEGT. This chain's CDR3 is CASSEAMNNYGYTF. The CDR3 DNA sequence: TGTGCCAGCAGTGAAGCGATGAACAACTATGGCTACACCTTC.

The V call is TRBV27, the J call TRBJ1-1, with D possibly TRBD1 on 5 matching bases. V shed 5 bases and J shed 0 bases, with 13 bases lying between them. CDR1 is MNHEY and CDR2 is SMNVEV in the germline V gene (reference sequence). The CDR3 contains 15 residues. The CDR3 sequence is CASSPPRDMNTEAFF. CDR3 sequence (DNA): TGTGCCAGCAGTCCCCCCAGGGATATGAACACTGAAGCTTTCTTT.

The count of this clone is one. This chain connects TRBV11-2 to TRBJ2-3; D is unresolved. Trimming pared 5 bases from V and 2 bases from J, leaving 2 bases between. This CDR3 has 11 residues. Per the germline V gene, CDR1 is SGHAT and CDR2 is FQNNGV. DNA for the CDR3: TGTGCCAGCAGCGTCACAGATACGCAGTATTTT. It encodes CASSVTDTQYF.

The CDR3 reads CASSLAYRVYGYTF. As DNA, the CDR3 is TGCGCCAGCAGCTTGGCCTACAGAGTCTATGGCTACACCTTC. The genes are TRBV5-1 and TRBJ1-2; D is uncertain. V was trimmed by 0 bases and J by 4 bases, leaving 10 bases between them. The CDR3 length is 14 residues. From germline, CDR1 is SGHRS and CDR2 YFSETQ.

V and J are TRBV6-5 and TRBJ1-4; 8 nucleotides align to TRBD1. This CDR3 is built from 15 residues. Germline CDR1 is MNHEY and CDR2 is SVGAGI. V lost 2 bases, J lost 2 bases, and 1 base stayed unmatched. Written as DNA, the CDR3 is TGTGCCAGCAGTTACCACAGGGGGACTAATGAAAAACTGTTTTTT. The encoded protein is CASSYHRGTNEKLFF.

This chain links TRBV4-1 with TRBJ1-3; unclear D gene. Trimming took off 1 base at V and 0 bases at J, with 7 bases between the two ends. CDR1 and CDR2 (germline): MGHRA, YSYEKL. This CDR3 has 15 amino acids. CDR3 loop: CASSQGRRSGNTIYF. CDR3 DNA: TGCGCCAGCAGCCAAGGCAGACGCTCTGGAAACACCATATATTTT.

The genes are TRBV11-2 and TRBJ2-1, with no clear D. Trimming took 0 bases from V and 5 from J, leaving 11 bases between them. In germline, CDR1 is SGHAT, CDR2 FQNNGV. This CDR3 contains 15 residues. In nucleotides, the CDR3 is TGTGCCAGCAGCTTAGATGTTTCCCAGGACAATGAGCAGTTCTTC. This encodes CASSLDVSQDNEQFF.

This clone has only a few counts. V is TRBV10-3 and J is TRBJ2-1; 13 bases align to TRBD2. With 5 bases clipped from V and 5 bases from J, the junction kept 9 bases outside the gene matches. CDR3 length: 17 residues. Looked up from germline, CDR1 is ENHRY and CDR2 is SYGVKD. The CDR3 bases are TGTGCCATCAGTACTAGCGGGAGGGCCGCGCTAGACAATGAGCAGTTCTTC. It translates to CAISTSGRAALDNEQFF.

The chain has TRBV7-8 and TRBJ2-7; TRBD2 agrees at 13 bases. The CDR3 has 21 amino acids. J lost 2 bases, V lost 3 bases, and 19 bases had no gene match. From germline, CDR1 is SGHVS and CDR2 FQNEAQ. The CDR3 nucleotides are TGTGCCAGCAGCTTCGAAAGGGCTCGGACTAGCGGGAGTGGTGGGACCTACGAGCAGTACTTC. This translates into CASSFERARTSGSGGTYEQYF.

This chain uses TRBV5-1 with TRBJ1-2; D perhaps matches TRBD1 (6 bases). The CDR3 has 16 amino acids. Germline CDR1 reads SGHRS; CDR2 reads YFSETQ. V gave up 3 bases and J gave up 0 bases, with 15 bases separating them. CDR3 coding DNA: TGCGCCAGCAGCTACCCCGGGGGGCTGACTAACTATGGCTACACCTTC. Amino acid sequence: CASSYPGGLTNYGYTF.

This chain joins TRBV6-5 and TRBJ1-1; the match to TRBD1 covers 7 bases. This CDR3 has 15 residues. After removal of 6 bases from V and 1 base from J, the junction contained 8 bases not matched to a gene. The germline V gene encodes CDR1 MNHEY and CDR2 SVGAGI. The CDR3 loop is CASSRLRQGNTEAFF. As DNA, the CDR3 is TGTGCCAGCAGCCGACTGAGACAGGGGAACACTGAAGCTTTCTTT.

V and J are TRBV7-9 and TRBJ1-2; 8 bases line up with TRBD1. CDR3 length: 14 amino acids. Germline V CDR1 and CDR2: SEHNR, FQNEAQ (reference sequence). V lost 1 base and J lost 6; bases outside the gene matches: 4. DNA of the CDR3: TGTGCCAGCAGCTTAGGGGCAGGGGGCGATGGCTACACCTTC. It yields the protein CASSLGAGGDGYTF.

This chain links TRBV5-1 with TRBJ1-1, with 8 nucleotides matching TRBD1. The V and J ends lost 6 bases and 2 bases, in that order; junction bases with no gene match: 6. The CDR3 covers 14 residues. From germline, CDR1 is SGHRS and CDR2 YFSETQ. CDR3 sequence (DNA): TGCGCCAGCAAACCGACAGGGGCTAACACTGAAGCTTTCTTT. This sequence encodes CASKPTGANTEAFF.

The rearrangement links TRBV6-5 to TRBJ1-2; TRBD1 is a possible D gene (5 bases). Germline CDR1 is MNHEY and CDR2 is SVGAGI. The CDR3 totals 13 residues. Trimming stripped 2 bases from V and 3 bases from J, with 7 bases between. CDR3 DNA sequence: TGTGCCAGCAGTTACGGGGGGTACTATGGCTACACCTTC. Its translation is CASSYGGYYGYTF.

The gene calls are TRBV14 and TRBJ1-2, with 8 bases aligning to TRBD1. The CDR3 is made up of 13 amino acids. The V gene's germline CDR1 is SGHDN and CDR2 FVKESK. Trimming removed 4 bases from V and 5 bases from J; junction bases left unmatched: 3. CDR3 bases: TGTGCCAGCAGCCGGGACAGGAGGTATGGCTACACCTTC. It yields the protein CASSRDRRYGYTF.

The V gene is TRBV7-2, the J gene TRBJ2-2, with D maybe TRBD2 (5 bases). This CDR3 spans 13 amino acids. Germline CDR1 SGHTA, CDR2 FQGNSA. Trimming took 5 bases from V and 7 from J, leaving 11 bases between them. The CDR3 is CASSTSRGGELFF. The CDR3 DNA follows: TGTGCCAGCAGCACCTCTCGGGGCGGGGAGCTGTTTTTT.